A single T cell receptor beta chain is shown here with its context. Its antigen is unidentified. This record comes from a study of human T cells and chemical hapten exposure. Study results and caveats: Among TCRs, those above 1 in 1000 frequency were unaffected by DPC sensitization.

Unfractionated whole blood served as the source for total RNA extraction. Original analysis: A per-sample median of about 95,000 TCRs was observed, with counts ranging from about 20,000 to 690,600. Each CDR3 protein gets one entry after TCRdb re-called the 5' RACE reads with MiXCR. The V and J calls follow TCRdb's processing rather than the paper's. The table lists fewer than 150,000 distinct CDR3 sequences, around 20% of them singletons. This CDR3 comprises 19 residues. V lost 6 bases and J lost 0, with 21 bases in between. In germline, CDR1 is MNHEY, CDR2 SVGAGI. The rearrangement links TRBV6-5 to TRBJ1-6; D remains ambiguous. The receptor was derived from a human donor in good health. CDR3 sequence reads: CASSPSTGEISSYNSPLHF. The CDR3 bases are TGTGCCAGCAGCCCTTCGACGGGAGAGATCAGCTCCTATAATTCACCCCTCCACTTT.